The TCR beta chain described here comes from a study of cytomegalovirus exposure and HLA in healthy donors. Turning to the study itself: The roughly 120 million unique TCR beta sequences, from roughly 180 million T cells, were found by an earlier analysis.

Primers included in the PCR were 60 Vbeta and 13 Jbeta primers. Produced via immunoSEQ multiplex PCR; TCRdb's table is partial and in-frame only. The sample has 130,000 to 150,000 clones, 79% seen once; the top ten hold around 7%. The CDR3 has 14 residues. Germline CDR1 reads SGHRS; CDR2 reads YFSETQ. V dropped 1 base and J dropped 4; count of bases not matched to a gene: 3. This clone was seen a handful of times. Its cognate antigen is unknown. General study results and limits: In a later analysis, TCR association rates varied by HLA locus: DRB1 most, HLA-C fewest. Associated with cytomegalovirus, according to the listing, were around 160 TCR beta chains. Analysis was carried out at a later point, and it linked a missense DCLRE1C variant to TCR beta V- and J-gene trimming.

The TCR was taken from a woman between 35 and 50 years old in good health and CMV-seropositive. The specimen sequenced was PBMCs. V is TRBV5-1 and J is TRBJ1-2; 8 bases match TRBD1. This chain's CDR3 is CASSLTGGVYGYTF. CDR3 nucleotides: TGCGCCAGCAGCTTGACAGGGGGGGTCTATGGCTACACCTTC.